This T cell receptor beta chain was observed in a study of blood T cell repertoires in COVID-19. Libraries were prepared by immunoSEQ multiplex PCR; TCRdb keeps only in-frame clonotypes and omits some of them. The sample lists over 150,000 clones; approximately 86% were seen once. Germline trimming cut 5 bases from V and 7 bases from J; bases unmatched to any gene: 7. The CDR3 sequence is 15 residues long. Germline assignment: CDR1 LNHDA and CDR2 SQIVND (reference sequence). V and J are TRBV19 and TRBJ2-3; 12 bases are shared with TRBD2. Sequencing used peripheral blood. The sequence came from a man aged 55 to 69 with COVID-19, enrolled during active disease. CDR3 loop: CASSLRLAGAYTQYF. The CDR3 DNA is TGTGCCAGTAGTCTTAGACTAGCGGGGGCATATACGCAGTATTTT. Combining the CDR3 with reference TRBV19 and TRBJ2-3 gives the whole variable domain DGGITQSPKYLFRKEGQNVTLSCEQNLNHDAMYWYRQDPGQGLRLIYYSQIVNDFQKGDIAEGYSVSREKKESFPLTVTSAQKNPTAFYLCASSLRLAGAYTQYFGPGTRLTVL.